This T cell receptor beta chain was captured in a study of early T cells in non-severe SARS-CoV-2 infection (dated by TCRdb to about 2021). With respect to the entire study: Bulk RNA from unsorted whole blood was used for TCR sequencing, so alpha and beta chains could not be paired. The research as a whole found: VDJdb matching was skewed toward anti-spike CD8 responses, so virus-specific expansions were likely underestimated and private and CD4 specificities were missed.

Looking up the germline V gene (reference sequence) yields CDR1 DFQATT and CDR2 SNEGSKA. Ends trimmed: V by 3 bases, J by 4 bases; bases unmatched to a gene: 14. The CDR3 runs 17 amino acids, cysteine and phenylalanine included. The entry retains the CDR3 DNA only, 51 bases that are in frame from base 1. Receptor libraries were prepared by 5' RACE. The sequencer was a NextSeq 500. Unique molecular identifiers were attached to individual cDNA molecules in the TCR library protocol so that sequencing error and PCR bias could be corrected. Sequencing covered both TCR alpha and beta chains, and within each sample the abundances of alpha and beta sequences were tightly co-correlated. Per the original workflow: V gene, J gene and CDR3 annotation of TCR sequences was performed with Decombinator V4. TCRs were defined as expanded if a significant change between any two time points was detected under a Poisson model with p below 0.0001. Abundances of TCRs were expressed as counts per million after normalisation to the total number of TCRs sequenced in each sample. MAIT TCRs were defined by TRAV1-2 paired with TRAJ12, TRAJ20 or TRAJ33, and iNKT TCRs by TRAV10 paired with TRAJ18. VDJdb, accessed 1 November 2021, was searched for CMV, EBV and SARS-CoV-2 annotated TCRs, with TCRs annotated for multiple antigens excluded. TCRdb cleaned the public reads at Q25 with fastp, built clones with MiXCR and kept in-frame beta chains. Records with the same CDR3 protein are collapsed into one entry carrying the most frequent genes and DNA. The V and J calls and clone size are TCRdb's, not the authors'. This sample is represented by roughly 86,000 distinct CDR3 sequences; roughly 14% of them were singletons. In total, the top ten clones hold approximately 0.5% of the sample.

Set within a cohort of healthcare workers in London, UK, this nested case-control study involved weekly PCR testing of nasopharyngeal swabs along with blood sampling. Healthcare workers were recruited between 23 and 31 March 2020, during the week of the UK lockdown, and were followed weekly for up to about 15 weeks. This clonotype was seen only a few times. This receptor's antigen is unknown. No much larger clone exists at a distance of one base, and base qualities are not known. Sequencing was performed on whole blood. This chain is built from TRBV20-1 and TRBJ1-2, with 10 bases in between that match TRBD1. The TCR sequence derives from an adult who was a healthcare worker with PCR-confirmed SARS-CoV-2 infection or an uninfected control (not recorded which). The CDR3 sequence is CSARKPGQGIPGYGYTF. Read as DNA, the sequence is TGCAGTGCTAGGAAACCGGGACAGGGGATCCCCGGCTATGGCTACACCTTC.